These 30 T cell receptor beta chains came from one sample sequenced in a study of identical twins. TCRdb processed the 5' RACE reads anew with MiXCR; each CDR3 protein has one entry. The sample carries hundreds of thousands of distinct CDR3 sequences, roughly an eighth recorded once. This sample also belongs to another study, concerning yellow fever vaccine responses in identical twins.

Specimen: PBMCs. The receptors were gathered from a woman in her late teens or twenties in good health.

This clonotype was found many times. This chain joins TRBV4-2 and TRBJ2-3; 8 nucleotides agree with TRBD2. Unmatched junction bases numbered 6, after V lost 1 base and J lost 6 bases. Germline V gives CDR1 LGHNA, CDR2 YNFKEQ. The CDR3 spans 15 residues. The CDR3 DNA reads TGTGCCAGCAGCCAAGGTGGACTAGCCTGGGATACGCAGTATTTT. Encoded protein: CASSQGGLAWDTQYF.

The chain recombines TRBV18 with TRBJ2-5, with D perhaps being TRBD1 or TRBD2 (5 bases each). Trimming took 3 bases from V and 4 from J, leaving 15 bases between them. Germline assignment: CDR1 KGHSH and CDR2 LQKENI. The CDR3 runs 15 residues. CDR3: CASSPVMGPGETQYF. The CDR3 DNA sequence: TGTGCCAGCTCACCGGTAATGGGACCCGGAGAGACCCAGTACTTC.

The CDR3 DNA follows: TGTGCCAGAGGGCGAGGTGGCAGGCCCTACGAGCAGTACTTC. As protein: CARGRGGRPYEQYF. This sequence joins TRBV27 and TRBJ2-7; no reliable D call. Germline CDR1 reads MNHEY; CDR2 reads SMNVEV (reference sequence). The CDR3 spans 14 residues. Trimming cost V 9 bases and J 2 bases, with 17 bases left between them.

This clonotype was found a few times. The J gene is TRBJ2-7, the V gene TRBV9; D is possibly TRBD1 (6 bases). This CDR3 is built from 14 residues. Trimming shortened V by 0 bases and J by 4 bases, and 11 bases separated the two germline ends. Germline V lookup: CDR1 SGDLS, CDR2 YYNGEE. This CDR3 is CASSVGPQGYEQYF. CDR3 nucleotides: TGTGCCAGCAGCGTAGGGCCCCAGGGGTACGAGCAGTACTTC.

This clonotype has at least ten counts. The chain uses TRBV4-1 and TRBJ1-1; 8 bases fit TRBD1. This CDR3 is 13 amino acids long. V lost 8 bases and J lost 1; bases outside the gene matches: 3. Germline values: CDR1 MGHRA, CDR2 YSYEKL. Here the CDR3 DNA reads TGCGCCAGCGGGGACAGGCAGAACACTGAAGCTTTCTTT. It is translated as CASGDRQNTEAFF.

This clonotype appeared a few times. The V call is TRBV4-1, the J call TRBJ2-1; the match to TRBD1 covers 9 bases. The germline V gene encodes CDR1 MGHRA and CDR2 YSYEKL. This CDR3 comprises 16 residues. The V segment lost 0 bases and the J segment 4 bases; nucleotides outside the gene matches: 4. Here the CDR3 DNA reads TGCGCCAGCAGCCAAGAAGGACAGGGGTCATACAATGAGCAGTTCTTC. Its translation is CASSQEGQGSYNEQFF.

This clonotype has just a few counts. The rearrangement links TRBV10-3 to TRBJ2-3, with a possible D match to TRBD1 (5 bases). Germline V CDR1 and CDR2: ENHRY, SYGVKD. This CDR3 is built from 15 residues. Deletions cut 5 bases from V and 6 bases from J, with 18 bases between. CDR3 region: CAISSEGVKSDTQYF. The CDR3 DNA sequence: TGTGCCATCAGTTCCGAAGGGGTAAAGTCGGATACGCAGTATTTT.

This rearrangement joins TRBV27 to TRBJ2-1; 12 bases agree with TRBD2. CDR1 is MNHEY, CDR2 SMNVEV, per germline (reference sequence). V lost 3 bases, J lost 10 bases, and 13 bases stayed unmatched. The CDR3 is made up of 17 amino acids. The CDR3, as DNA: TGTGCCAGCAGTTTGACTAGCGGGAGAAAAGGTTCCAACGAGCAGTTCTTC. Translating it yields CASSLTSGRKGSNEQFF.

This clonotype occurred a few times. The chain links TRBV25-1 to TRBJ2-1; 16 bases are a match to TRBD2. Unmatched junction bases numbered 9, after V lost 3 bases and J lost 7 bases. CDR1 is MGHDK, CDR2 SYGVNS, per germline. The CDR3 length is 18 residues. CDR3 nucleotide sequence: TGTGCCAGCAGTGATCCAAGGGGACTAGCGGGAGGGCCAAATGAGCAGTTCTTC. It codes for CASSDPRGLAGGPNEQFF.

This clonotype has a count of ten or more. The chain employs TRBV5-1 and TRBJ2-1; 7 bases fit TRBD1. CDR3 length: 16 amino acids. The V segment lost 1 base and the J segment 0 bases; nucleotides outside the gene matches: 4. The germline CDR1 and CDR2 sequences are SGHRS and YFSETQ. DNA of the CDR3: TGCGCCAGCAGCTTGCGGGACAGTAGCTCCTACAATGAGCAGTTCTTC. Its protein product is CASSLRDSSSYNEQFF.

J is TRBJ2-5 and V is TRBV6-1, with TRBD2 matching 15 bases. The CDR3 length is 18 residues. The germline V gene encodes CDR1 MNHNS and CDR2 SASEGT. The V and J ends lost 6 bases and 2 bases, in that order; junction bases with no gene match: 10. The CDR3 sequence is CASRSGLAGGWGQETQYF. In DNA form, the CDR3 reads TGTGCCAGCAGGTCGGGACTAGCGGGGGGCTGGGGACAAGAGACCCAGTACTTC.

The chain has TRBV28 and TRBJ2-7; 8 bases match TRBD1. The germline V gene has CDR1 MDHEN and CDR2 SYDVKM. This CDR3 is built from 14 residues. V lost 5 bases and J lost 2; bases outside the gene matches: 5. The CDR3 loop reads CASSRTGPTYEQYF. The CDR3 coding sequence is TGTGCCAGCAGTAGGACAGGGCCGACCTACGAGCAGTACTTC.

This clonotype showed up just a few times. The V call is TRBV14, the J call TRBJ2-7, with D perhaps TRBD1 (6 bases). This CDR3 comprises 13 residues. Germline lookup yields CDR1 SGHDN and CDR2 FVKESK. Deletions cut 3 bases from V and 4 bases from J, with 10 bases between. CDR3 bases: TGTGCCAGCAGCCAGGGACACCAATACGAGCAGTACGTC. This sequence encodes CASSQGHQYEQYV.

This clonotype occurred a few times. V gene TRBV14 combines with J gene TRBJ2-3, with unresolved D. V was clipped by 0 bases and J by 2 bases, with 9 bases between them. This CDR3 spans 15 amino acids. Germline V CDR1 and CDR2: SGHDN, FVKESK. The CDR3 loop reads CASSQDPTYTDTQYF. CDR3 bases: TGTGCCAGCAGCCAAGATCCGACGTACACAGATACGCAGTATTTT.

There are a few counts of this clonotype. The chain employs TRBV20-1 and TRBJ1-2; the D is unclear. The CDR3 has 12 residues. Germline loops: CDR1 DFQATT, CDR2 SNEGSKA (reference sequence). V dropped 6 bases and J dropped 4 bases, with 12 bases sitting between them. This CDR3 reads CSAIPGRYGYTF. The CDR3 DNA reads as TGCAGTGCCATACCCGGACGCTATGGCTACACCTTC.

Many counts were recorded for this clonotype. This chain joins TRBV4-1 and TRBJ2-1; D is possibly TRBD2 (6 bases). The CDR3 totals 16 residues. The germline gives CDR1 MGHRA, CDR2 YSYEKL. The ends were cut back, 3 bases at V and 0 bases at J, with 12 bases in the middle. The CDR3: CASSQWVSGSYNEQFF. In nucleotides, the CDR3 is TGCGCCAGCAGCCAGTGGGTTAGCGGCTCCTACAATGAGCAGTTCTTC.

This clonotype turned up a few times. The chain is built from TRBV28 and TRBJ2-3, with D unclear. V gave up 7 bases and J gave up 5 bases, with 16 bases separating them. Germline V gives CDR1 MDHEN, CDR2 SYDVKM. This CDR3 is 14 amino acids long. The CDR3 reads CASTSWGRGDTQYF. Here the CDR3 DNA reads TGTGCCAGCACCAGTTGGGGAAGAGGAGATACGCAGTATTTT.

The chain employs TRBV12-5 and TRBJ1-2, with no clear D. Looked up from germline, CDR1 is LGHNT and CDR2 is FRNRAP. The V end was cut by 5 bases, the J end by 6 bases, with 16 bases between. The CDR3 length is 14 residues. Written as DNA, the CDR3 is TGTGCTAGTGGTACATTGGGCGCATCCGATGGCTACACCTTC. It is translated as CASGTLGASDGYTF.

This clonotype was observed a few times. V and J are TRBV11-2 and TRBJ2-2; possible D gene TRBD2, 9 bases. Between the trimmed V and J ends, which lost 5 bases and 3 bases, there was a span of 31 bases. This CDR3 is built from 21 residues. CDR1 and CDR2 (germline): SGHAT, FQNNGV. The CDR3 spells CASSPTGVSGSYFWDTGELFF. The CDR3 bases are TGTGCCAGCAGCCCGACAGGGGTTAGCGGGAGTTATTTTTGGGACACCGGGGAGCTGTTTTTT.

The V call is TRBV3-1, the J call TRBJ2-1, with 16 bases that match TRBD2. The V and J ends lost 4 bases and 9 bases, in that order; junction bases with no gene match: 3. The CDR3 has 15 amino acids. Germline V gene sequence: CDR1 LGHDT, CDR2 YNNKEL (reference sequence). The CDR3 spells CASSLGTSGGGEQFF. CDR3 nucleotide sequence: TGTGCCAGCAGCCTCGGGACTAGCGGGGGGGGTGAGCAGTTCTTC.

This sequence joins TRBV5-1 and TRBJ2-1; a possible D gene is TRBD1 (6 bases). Germline assignment: CDR1 SGHRS and CDR2 YFSETQ. This CDR3 is 15 amino acids long. V lost 6 bases and J lost 0, with 13 bases in between. The CDR3: CASNPRDNSYNEQFF. CDR3 coding DNA: TGCGCCAGCAACCCCCGGGACAACTCCTACAATGAGCAGTTCTTC.

This clonotype came up a few times. The CDR3 coding sequence is TGCAGCGTGGCCACGGGGCCGGGTTCTCAGCCCCAGCATTTT. It yields the protein CSVATGPGSQPQHF. The gene calls are TRBV29-1 and TRBJ1-5; D may be TRBD1 (5 bases). The V end lost 6 bases, the J end lost 6 bases, and 18 bases lay between the germline ends. CDR1 and CDR2 from the germline V gene are SQVTM and ANQGSEA. This CDR3 contains 14 residues.

This clonotype was found many times. Written as DNA, the CDR3 is TGTGCCACCAGCAAGGATCAGGACAAAAACATTCAGTACTTC. This gives the protein CATSKDQDKNIQYF. The chain recombines TRBV15 with TRBJ2-4; unclear D gene. Trimming took 4 bases from V and 3 from J, leaving 10 bases between them. CDR1 is LNHNV, CDR2 YYDKDF, per germline (reference sequence). CDR3 length: 14 amino acids.

At least ten counts were recorded for this clonotype. The J gene is TRBJ1-2, the V gene TRBV12-3 or TRBV12-4; TRBD1 matches 8 bases. V lost 5 bases to trimming and J lost 5 bases; unmatched junction nucleotides: 1. The CDR3 length is 12 residues. The CDR3 DNA reads TGTGCCAGCAGTCGGACAGGGTATGGCTACACCTTC. Its translation is CASSRTGYGYTF.

The rearrangement joins TRBV6-1 to TRBJ2-2, with D maybe TRBD2 (6 bases). The V gene's germline CDR1 is MNHNS and CDR2 SASEGT. The CDR3 covers 16 residues. Trimming shortened V by 6 bases and J by 1 base, and 15 bases separated the two germline ends. As DNA, the CDR3 is TGTGCCAGCAGACCCCCCCCGGGACTGAACACCGGGGAGCTGTTTTTT. Residues: CASRPPPGLNTGELFF.

The V call is TRBV18, the J call TRBJ2-7; 9 nucleotides align to TRBD1. In germline, CDR1 is KGHSH, CDR2 LQKENI. The CDR3 spans 13 residues. V gave up 3 bases and J gave up 9 bases; unmatched junction bases: 6. CDR3 sequence (DNA): TGTGCCAGCTCACCCGGGACAGGGAATTGGCAGTACGTC. It is translated as CASSPGTGNWQYV.

J is TRBJ1-2 and V is TRBV19, with 7 positions matching TRBD1. The V gene's germline CDR1 is LNHDA and CDR2 SQIVND (reference sequence). This CDR3 is 13 amino acids long. V trimming: 3 bases; J trimming: 8 bases; junction bases outside the gene matches: 6. DNA for the CDR3: TGTGCCAGTAGTATGGTCCGACAGGGCGGCTACACCTTC. Protein product: CASSMVRQGGYTF.

Many counts were recorded for this clonotype. The V call is TRBV24-1, the J call TRBJ2-1; 12 nucleotides align to TRBD2. Per germline, CDR1 KGHDR and CDR2 SFDVKD. V lost 9 bases, J lost 7 bases, and 9 bases stayed unmatched. CDR3 size: 15 residues. For the CDR3, the DNA is TGTGCCACCGACCTAGCGGGGGGGAGTCTGAATGAGCAGTTCTTC. It is translated as CATDLAGGSLNEQFF.

The CDR3 is CASSALAGAQETQYF. Here the CDR3 DNA reads TGCGCCAGCAGTGCTCTAGCGGGCGCCCAAGAGACCCAGTACTTC. The chain combines TRBV10-2 with TRBJ2-5; 8 positions match TRBD2. Germline lookup yields CDR1 WSHSY and CDR2 SAAADI. CDR3 size: 15 residues. The V gene end was trimmed by 4 bases and the J gene end by 1 base; junction bases not matched to a gene: 5.

In its sample, this clonotype was seen a few times. The CDR3 loop reads CASTSRGGEETQYF. The DNA of the CDR3 is TGTGCCAGCACCTCCCGGGGGGGAGAGGAGACCCAGTACTTC. The J gene is TRBJ2-5, the V gene TRBV28; 8 bases are a match to TRBD2. Germline assignment: CDR1 MDHEN and CDR2 SYDVKM. Trimming took 7 bases from V and 5 from J; bases not matched to a gene: 9. This CDR3 spans 14 amino acids.